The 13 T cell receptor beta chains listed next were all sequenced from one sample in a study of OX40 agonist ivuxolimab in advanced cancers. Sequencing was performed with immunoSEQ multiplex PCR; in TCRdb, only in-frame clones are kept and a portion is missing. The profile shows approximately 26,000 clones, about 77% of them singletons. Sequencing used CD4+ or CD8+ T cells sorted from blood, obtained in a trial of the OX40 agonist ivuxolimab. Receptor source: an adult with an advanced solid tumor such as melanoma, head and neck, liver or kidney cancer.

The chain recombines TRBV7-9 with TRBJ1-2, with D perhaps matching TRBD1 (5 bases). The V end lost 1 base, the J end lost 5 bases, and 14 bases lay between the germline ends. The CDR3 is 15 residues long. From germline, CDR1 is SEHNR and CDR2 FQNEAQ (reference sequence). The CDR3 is CASSLVGRNYYGYTF. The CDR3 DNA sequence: TGTGCCAGCAGCTTAGTGGGACGGAACTATTATGGCTACACCTTC.

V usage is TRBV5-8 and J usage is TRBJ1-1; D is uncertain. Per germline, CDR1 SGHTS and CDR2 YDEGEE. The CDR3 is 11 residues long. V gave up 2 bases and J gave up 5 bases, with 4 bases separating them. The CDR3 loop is CASSLSTEAFF. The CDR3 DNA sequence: TGTGCCAGCAGCTTATCAACTGAAGCTTTCTTT.

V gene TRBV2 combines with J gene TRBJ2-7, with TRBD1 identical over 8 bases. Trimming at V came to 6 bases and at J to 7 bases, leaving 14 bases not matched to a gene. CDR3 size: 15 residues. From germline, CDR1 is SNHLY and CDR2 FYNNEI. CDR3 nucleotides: TGTGCCAGCAGCTCACCGGGACAGGCCCAACCGGAGCAGTACTTC. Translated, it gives CASSSPGQAQPEQYF. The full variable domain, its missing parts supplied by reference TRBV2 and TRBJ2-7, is EPEVTQTPSHQVTQMGQEVILRCVPISNHLYFYWYRQILGQKVEFLVSFYNNEISEKSEIFDDQFSVERPDGSNFTLKIRSTKLEDSAMYFCASSSPGQAQPEQYFGPGTRLTVT.

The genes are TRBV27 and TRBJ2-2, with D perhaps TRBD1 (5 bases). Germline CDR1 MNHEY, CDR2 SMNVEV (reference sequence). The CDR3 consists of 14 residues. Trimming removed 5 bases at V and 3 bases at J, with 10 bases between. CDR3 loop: CASSAGQDTGELFF. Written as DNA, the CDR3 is TGTGCCAGCAGTGCAGGACAAGACACCGGGGAGCTGTTTTTT.

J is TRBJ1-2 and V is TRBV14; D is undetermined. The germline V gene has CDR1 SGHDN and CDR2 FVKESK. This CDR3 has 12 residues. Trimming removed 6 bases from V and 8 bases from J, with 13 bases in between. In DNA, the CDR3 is TGTGCCAGCAGTCCACTAACCAGAGGCTACACCTTC. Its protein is CASSPLTRGYTF.

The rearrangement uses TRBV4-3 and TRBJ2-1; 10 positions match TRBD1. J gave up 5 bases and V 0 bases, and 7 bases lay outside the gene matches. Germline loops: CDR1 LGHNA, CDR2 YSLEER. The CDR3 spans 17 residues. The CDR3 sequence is CASSQDVGTGVDNEQFF. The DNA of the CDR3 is TGCGCCAGCAGCCAAGACGTCGGGACAGGGGTGGACAATGAGCAGTTCTTC.

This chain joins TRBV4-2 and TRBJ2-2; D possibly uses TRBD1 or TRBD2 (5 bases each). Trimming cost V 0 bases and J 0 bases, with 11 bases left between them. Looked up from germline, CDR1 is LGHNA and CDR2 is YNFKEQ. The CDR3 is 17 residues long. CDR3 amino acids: CASSQDWDLSNTGELFF. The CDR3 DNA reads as TGTGCCAGCAGCCAAGATTGGGACCTATCGAACACCGGGGAGCTGTTTTTT.

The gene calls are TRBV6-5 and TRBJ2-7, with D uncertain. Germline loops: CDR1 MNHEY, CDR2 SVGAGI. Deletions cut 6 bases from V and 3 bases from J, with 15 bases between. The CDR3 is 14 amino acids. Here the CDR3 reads CASRTPEVFYEQYF. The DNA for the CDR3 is TGTGCCAGCAGGACCCCGGAAGTTTTCTACGAGCAGTACTTC.

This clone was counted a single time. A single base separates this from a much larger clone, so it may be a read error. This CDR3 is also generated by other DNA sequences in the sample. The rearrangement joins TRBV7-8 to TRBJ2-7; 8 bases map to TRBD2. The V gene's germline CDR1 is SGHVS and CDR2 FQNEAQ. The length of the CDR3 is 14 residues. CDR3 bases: TGTGCCAGTAGCTTAGCGGGGACGGTCTACGAGCAGTACTTC. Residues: CASSLAGTVYEQYF.

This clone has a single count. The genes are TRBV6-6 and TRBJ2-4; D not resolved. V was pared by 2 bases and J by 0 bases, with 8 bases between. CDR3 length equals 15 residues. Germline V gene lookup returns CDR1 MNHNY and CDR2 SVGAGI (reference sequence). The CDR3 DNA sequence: TGTGCCAGCAGTTACGTCTCCCTAGCCAAAAACATTCAGTACTTC. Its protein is CASSYVSLAKNIQYF.

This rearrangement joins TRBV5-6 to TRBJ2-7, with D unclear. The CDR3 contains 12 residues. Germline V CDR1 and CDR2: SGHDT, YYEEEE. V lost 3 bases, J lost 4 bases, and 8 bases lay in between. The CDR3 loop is CASSSRHYEQYF. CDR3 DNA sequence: TGTGCCAGCAGCTCGCGACATTACGAGCAGTACTTC.

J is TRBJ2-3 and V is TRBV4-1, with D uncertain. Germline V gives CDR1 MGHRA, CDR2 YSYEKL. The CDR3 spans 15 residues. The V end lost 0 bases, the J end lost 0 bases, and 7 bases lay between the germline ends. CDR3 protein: CASSQDGVSTDTQYF. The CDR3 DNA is TGCGCCAGCAGCCAAGATGGGGTTAGCACAGATACGCAGTATTTT.

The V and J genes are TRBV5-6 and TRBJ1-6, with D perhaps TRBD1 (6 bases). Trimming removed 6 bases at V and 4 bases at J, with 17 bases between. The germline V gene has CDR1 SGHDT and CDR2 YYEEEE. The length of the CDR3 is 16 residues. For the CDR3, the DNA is TGTGCCAGCACCCCGAGGAGCAGGGGTTATAATTCACCCCTCCACTTT. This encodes CASTPRSRGYNSPLHF.